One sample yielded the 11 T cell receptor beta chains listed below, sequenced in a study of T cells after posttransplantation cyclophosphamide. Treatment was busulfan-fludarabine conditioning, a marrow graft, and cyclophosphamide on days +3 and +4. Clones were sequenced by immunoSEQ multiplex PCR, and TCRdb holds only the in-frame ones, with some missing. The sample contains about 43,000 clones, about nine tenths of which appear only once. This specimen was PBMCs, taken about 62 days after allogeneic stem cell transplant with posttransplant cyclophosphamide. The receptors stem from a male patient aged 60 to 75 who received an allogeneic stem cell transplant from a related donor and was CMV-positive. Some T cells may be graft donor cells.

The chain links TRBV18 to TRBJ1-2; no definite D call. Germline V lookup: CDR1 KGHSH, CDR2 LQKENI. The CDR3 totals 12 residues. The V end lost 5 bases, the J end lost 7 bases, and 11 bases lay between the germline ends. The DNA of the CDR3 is TGTGCCAGCTCAGATAGAGGCTCTGGCTACACCTTC. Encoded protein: CASSDRGSGYTF.

This chain's CDR3 is CASSLTEEGDYGYTF. In nucleotides, the CDR3 is TGTGCCAGCAGCCTCACAGAAGAGGGGGACTATGGCTACACCTTC. The genes are TRBV7-9 and TRBJ1-2, with D perhaps matching TRBD1 (6 bases). Germline CDR1 reads SEHNR; CDR2 reads FQNEAQ (reference sequence). The CDR3 covers 15 residues. V lost 5 bases and J 3 bases, leaving 16 bases between the germline ends.

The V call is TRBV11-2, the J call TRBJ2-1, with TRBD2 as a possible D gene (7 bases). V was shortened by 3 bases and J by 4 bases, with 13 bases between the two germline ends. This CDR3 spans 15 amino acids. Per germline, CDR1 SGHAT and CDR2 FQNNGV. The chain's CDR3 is CASSFGGARYNEQFF. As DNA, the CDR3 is TGTGCCAGCAGCTTTGGGGGGGCGCGATACAATGAGCAGTTCTTC.

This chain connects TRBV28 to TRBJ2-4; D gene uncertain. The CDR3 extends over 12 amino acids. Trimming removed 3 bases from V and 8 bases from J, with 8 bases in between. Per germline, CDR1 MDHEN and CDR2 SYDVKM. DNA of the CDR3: TGTGCCAGCAGTTTGAGCCTTCACATTCAGTACTTC. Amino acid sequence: CASSLSLHIQYF.

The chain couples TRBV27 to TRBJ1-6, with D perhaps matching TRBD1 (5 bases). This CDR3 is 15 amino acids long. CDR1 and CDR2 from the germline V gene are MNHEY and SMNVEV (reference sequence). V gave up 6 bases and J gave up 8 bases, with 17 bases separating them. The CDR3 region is CASRPPRQGDSPLHF. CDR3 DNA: TGTGCCAGCAGACCTCCCCGCCAGGGTGATTCACCCCTCCACTTT.

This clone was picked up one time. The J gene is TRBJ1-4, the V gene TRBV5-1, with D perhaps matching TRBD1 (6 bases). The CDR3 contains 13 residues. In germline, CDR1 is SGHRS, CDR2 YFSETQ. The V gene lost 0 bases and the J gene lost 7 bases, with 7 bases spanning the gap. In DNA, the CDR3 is TGCGCCAGCAGCTTGGAGGGGGTTGAAAAACTGTTTTTT. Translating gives CASSLEGVEKLFF.

CDR3 in DNA: TGTGCCAGCAGCCAATCTCGACAGGGGTCCTCAGATACGCAGTATTTT. Amino acids: CASSQSRQGSSDTQYF. This chain connects TRBV4-2 to TRBJ2-3; 8 bases are shared with TRBD1. CDR1 LGHNA and CDR2 YNFKEQ come from the germline V gene. The CDR3 runs 16 residues. V lost 2 bases to trimming and J lost 4 bases; unmatched junction nucleotides: 8.

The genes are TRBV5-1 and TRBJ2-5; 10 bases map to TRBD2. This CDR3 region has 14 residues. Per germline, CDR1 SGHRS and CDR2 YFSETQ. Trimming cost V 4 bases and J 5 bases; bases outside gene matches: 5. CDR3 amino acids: CASSGLAGDETQYF. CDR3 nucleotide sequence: TGCGCCAGCAGCGGGCTAGCGGGGGATGAGACCCAGTACTTC.

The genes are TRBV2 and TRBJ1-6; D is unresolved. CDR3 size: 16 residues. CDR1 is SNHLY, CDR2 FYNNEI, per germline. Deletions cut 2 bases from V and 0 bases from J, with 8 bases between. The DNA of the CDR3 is TGTGCCAGCAGTGAACGGGAGAGCTCCTATAATTCACCCCTCCACTTT. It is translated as CASSERESSYNSPLHF.

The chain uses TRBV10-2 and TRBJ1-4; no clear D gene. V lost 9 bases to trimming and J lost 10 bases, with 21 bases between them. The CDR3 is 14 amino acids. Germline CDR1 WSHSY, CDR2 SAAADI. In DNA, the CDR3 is TGCGCCAGGAAATTCGGCTCAACATGCGGAAAACTGTTTTTT. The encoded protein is CARKFGSTCGKLFF.

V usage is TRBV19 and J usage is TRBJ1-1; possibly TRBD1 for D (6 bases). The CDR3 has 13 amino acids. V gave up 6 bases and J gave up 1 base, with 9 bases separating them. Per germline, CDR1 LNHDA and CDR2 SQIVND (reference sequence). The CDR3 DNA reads TGTGCCAGTAGCTGGACAGAGAACACTGAAGCTTTCTTT. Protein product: CASSWTENTEAFF.